These 25 T cell receptor beta chains came from one sample sequenced in a study of blood T cell repertoires in COVID-19. The table came from immunoSEQ multiplex PCR; TCRdb's copy has only in-frame clones and leaves some out. The repertoire holds about 74,000 clones, around nine tenths seen once, with 29% in the top ten. The material sequenced was peripheral blood. The receptors come from an elderly woman with active or convalescent COVID-19.

This chain uses TRBV2 with TRBJ1-2, with TRBD1 matching 7 bases. The CDR3 length is 14 residues. Germline V gene sequence: CDR1 SNHLY, CDR2 FYNNEI. The junction had 11 bases not matched to a gene; V was cut back by 7 bases and J by 6 bases. The CDR3 DNA reads TGTGCCAGCACCCAGGGGGGAAATGTGAATGGCTACACCTTC. The encoded protein is CASTQGGNVNGYTF.

This chain links TRBV3-1 (or the pseudogene TRBV3-2) with TRBJ1-6, with D perhaps TRBD1 (6 bases). Between the trimmed V and J ends, which lost 4 bases and 10 bases, there was a span of 14 bases. Germline CDR1 is LGHDT and CDR2 is YNNKEL (reference sequence). The CDR3 is 14 amino acids. The CDR3 sequence: CASSLQTGNSPLHF. In DNA, the CDR3 is TGTGCCAGCAGCCTACAAACAGGGAACTCACCCCTCCACTTT.

The V gene is TRBV4-1, the J gene TRBJ2-7; 11 bases map to TRBD1. The CDR3 has 16 residues. The germline CDR1 and CDR2 sequences are MGHRA and YSYEKL. V was pared by 1 base and J by 1 base, with 3 bases of the junction left unmatched. CDR3 in DNA: TGCGCCAGCAGCCAAGTGGACAGGGGGCAATCCTACGAGCAGTACTTC. Amino acid sequence: CASSQVDRGQSYEQYF.

V usage is TRBV13 and J usage is TRBJ2-3; TRBD2 agrees at 8 bases. CDR1 is PRHDT and CDR2 is FYEKMQ in the germline V gene (reference sequence). The V and J ends lost 4 bases and 1 base, in that order; junction bases with no gene match: 7. CDR3 length: 16 amino acids. The CDR3 spells CASSSRPGGRTDTQYF. CDR3 bases: TGTGCCAGCAGCTCCCGACCGGGGGGGCGCACAGATACGCAGTATTTT.

The chain employs TRBV4-2 and TRBJ1-5; D is possibly TRBD1 (6 bases). The CDR3 runs to 16 residues. V lost 0 bases and J lost 5, with 14 bases in between. Germline lookup yields CDR1 LGHNA and CDR2 YNFKEQ. CDR3 sequence reads: CASSQDGQGTYQPQHF. The CDR3 DNA sequence: TGTGCCAGCAGCCAAGATGGCCAGGGGACCTATCAGCCCCAGCATTTT.

The chain carries TRBV7-2 and TRBJ2-7; D is undetermined. Germline assignment: CDR1 SGHTA and CDR2 FQGNSA. V was cut by 1 base and J by 5 bases, with 15 bases left in between. This CDR3 is built from 15 residues. CDR3 bases: TGTGCCAGCAGCTTAGGGGTTCCAGGCGTAGACGAGCAGTACTTC. This codes for CASSLGVPGVDEQYF.

The chain is built from TRBV6-2 or TRBV6-3 and TRBJ2-1, with 8 bases matching TRBD2. The CDR3 is 11 amino acids. CDR1 MNHEY and CDR2 SVGEGT come from the germline V gene. Germline trimming cut 5 bases from V and 10 bases from J; bases unmatched to any gene: 1. CDR3: CASSRLAEQFF. CDR3 DNA sequence: TGTGCCAGCAGTCGACTAGCGGAGCAGTTCTTC.

The V and J genes are TRBV27 and TRBJ2-3; TRBD2 aligns across 9 bases. V lost 3 bases, J lost 6 bases, and 16 bases stayed unmatched. Germline V gives CDR1 MNHEY, CDR2 SMNVEV (reference sequence). This CDR3 comprises 18 residues. The CDR3 DNA reads as TGTGCCAGCAGTTTTTGGGCGTTAGCGGGGGTAGGGGCCGATACGCAGTATTTT. It yields the protein CASSFWALAGVGADTQYF.

This chain links TRBV10-3 with TRBJ2-1, with D uncertain. V lost 0 bases and J 6 bases, leaving 18 bases between the germline ends. Germline CDR1 and CDR2: ENHRY and SYGVKD. CDR3 length: 17 amino acids. This chain's CDR3 is CAISESAPESSVNEQFF. CDR3 coding DNA: TGTGCCATCAGTGAGTCGGCCCCCGAATCCTCTGTCAATGAGCAGTTCTTC.

The genes are TRBV24-1 and TRBJ2-1; possible D gene TRBD2, 5 bases. Trimming removed 3 bases from V and 3 bases from J, with 14 bases in between. The CDR3 loop spans 16 amino acids. Per germline, CDR1 KGHDR and CDR2 SFDVKD. The CDR3 sequence is CATSDPGGSHYNEQFF. DNA for the CDR3: TGTGCCACCAGTGATCCCGGAGGCAGTCACTACAATGAGCAGTTCTTC.

The V call is TRBV6-5, the J call TRBJ1-6; D is unresolved. Germline V gene sequence: CDR1 MNHEY, CDR2 SVGAGI. V was clipped by 8 bases and J by 0 bases, with 11 bases between them. This CDR3 has 15 residues. This chain's CDR3 is CASVGLSSYNSPLHF. The CDR3 DNA sequence: TGTGCCAGCGTAGGACTCAGCTCCTATAATTCACCCCTCCACTTT.

The rearrangement uses TRBV6-6 and TRBJ1-2; D not certain. The CDR3 runs 13 residues. Trimming took 4 bases from V and 8 from J, leaving 14 bases between them. The germline CDR1 and CDR2 sequences are MNHNY and SVGAGI (reference sequence). CDR3 in amino acids: CASSSNDYGGYTF. CDR3 nucleotide sequence: TGTGCCAGCAGTTCCAATGACTACGGAGGCTACACCTTC.

In its sample, this clone was seen once. The rearrangement joins TRBV5-1 to TRBJ2-1; 11 bases align to TRBD1. CDR1 is SGHRS, CDR2 YFSETQ, per germline. The CDR3 spans 15 residues. Trimming removed 4 bases from V and 4 bases from J; junction bases left unmatched: 4. The CDR3 loop reads CASSPGQGVYNEQFF. In nucleotides, the CDR3 is TGCGCCAGCAGCCCGGGACAGGGGGTGTACAATGAGCAGTTCTTC.

This rearrangement joins TRBV25-1 to TRBJ2-3; D gene unclear. Between the trimmed V and J ends, which lost 1 base and 0 bases, there was a span of 14 bases. The germline CDR1 and CDR2 sequences are MGHDK and SYGVNS. The CDR3 contains 17 residues. The chain's CDR3 is CASSEFEDPHSTDTQYF. CDR3 DNA sequence: TGTGCCAGCAGTGAATTTGAGGATCCACATAGCACAGATACGCAGTATTTT.

This clone is a singleton in its sample. The V gene is TRBV6-5, the J gene TRBJ2-2; D gene unclear. The CDR3 is 14 residues long. The V gene's germline CDR1 is MNHEY and CDR2 SVGAGI. Between the trimmed V and J ends, which lost 0 bases and 5 bases, there was a span of 7 bases. The CDR3: CASSYSRGTGELFF. CDR3 coding DNA: TGTGCCAGCAGTTACTCGAGAGGAACCGGGGAGCTGTTTTTT.

This clone was picked up a small number of times. The J gene is TRBJ1-2, the V gene TRBV21-1. TRBV21-1 is labeled a pseudogene. The CDR3 has 11 amino acids. The CDR3 protein is CASSPSPGYTF. CDR3 DNA: TGTGCCAGCAGCCCCTCCCCCGGCTACACCTTC.

The J gene is TRBJ2-5, the V gene TRBV7-9; possibly TRBD1 for D (5 bases). Trimming stripped 3 bases from V and 4 bases from J, with 12 bases between. The length of the CDR3 is 14 residues. Germline CDR1 reads SEHNR; CDR2 reads FQNEAQ (reference sequence). Written as DNA, the CDR3 is TGTGCCAGCAGCTTGACAGATTTGCTAGAGACCCAGTACTTC. Translating it yields CASSLTDLLETQYF.

The chain joins TRBV28 to TRBJ1-1; D is perhaps TRBD1 (6 bases). Germline CDR1 MDHEN, CDR2 SYDVKM. This CDR3 is 15 amino acids long. Deletions cut 8 bases from V and 0 bases from J, with 16 bases between. The CDR3, as DNA: TGTGCCAGCTTTAAAGCGGGACAAATGAACACTGAAGCTTTCTTT. Its translation is CASFKAGQMNTEAFF.

The J gene is TRBJ1-1, the V gene TRBV10-1, with 8 bases aligning to TRBD1. After removal of 6 bases from V and 2 bases from J, the junction contained 8 bases not matched to a gene. This CDR3 spans 15 amino acids. Germline assignment: CDR1 WNHNN and CDR2 SYGVQD (reference sequence). This chain's CDR3 is CASRKDRGPNTEAFF. Here the CDR3 DNA reads TGCGCCAGCAGAAAAGACAGGGGTCCAAACACTGAAGCTTTCTTT.

The chain combines TRBV28 with TRBJ1-4; TRBD1 is a possible D gene (6 bases). V lost 6 bases and J lost 3, with 11 bases in between. The CDR3 length is 14 residues. Looked up from germline, CDR1 is MDHEN and CDR2 is SYDVKM. The CDR3 here is CASRLRGANEKLFF. The CDR3 DNA follows: TGTGCCAGCAGACTCAGGGGAGCTAATGAAAAACTGTTTTTT.

The J gene is TRBJ2-3, the V gene TRBV11-3; 8 nucleotides align to TRBD2. J lost 4 bases, V lost 5 bases, and 2 bases had no gene match. The germline V gene encodes CDR1 SGHNT and CDR2 YENEEA. The CDR3 is 13 amino acids. CDR3 nucleotides: TGTGCCAGCAGCCGGGGGGGCGCAGATACGCAGTATTTT. Translation: CASSRGGADTQYF.

The J gene is TRBJ1-1, the V gene TRBV29-1, with D unclear. V lost 1 base, J lost 6 bases, and 12 bases lay in between. The CDR3 spans 13 residues. Germline lookup yields CDR1 SQVTM and CDR2 ANQGSEA. The CDR3 sequence: CSVEATFSSEAFF. The CDR3 bases are TGCAGCGTTGAAGCCACCTTTAGTTCTGAAGCTTTCTTT.

The CDR3 here is CASSLFQGLGEKLFF. DNA for the CDR3: TGTGCCAGCAGCTTATTTCAGGGGTTGGGTGAAAAACTGTTTTTT. This rearrangement joins TRBV7-2 to TRBJ1-4; tentative D call: TRBD1 (6 bases). Germline CDR1 and CDR2: SGHTA and FQGNSA. The length of the CDR3 is 15 residues. Trimming cost V 2 bases and J 7 bases, with 14 bases left between them.

This chain connects TRBV2 to TRBJ2-7; 8 nucleotides line up with TRBD2. Trimming took 8 bases from V and 0 from J; bases not matched to a gene: 3. Germline V gene sequence: CDR1 SNHLY, CDR2 FYNNEI. The CDR3 is made up of 13 amino acids. CDR3 DNA sequence: TGTGCCAGCTCGGGGGGGAGCTCCTACGAGCAGTACTTC. This encodes CASSGGSSYEQYF.

The chain carries TRBV7-2 and TRBJ2-1, with D perhaps matching TRBD2 (5 bases). Germline CDR1 SGHTA, CDR2 FQGNSA. The V end was cut by 5 bases, the J end by 7 bases, with 15 bases between. This CDR3 is 14 amino acids long. The CDR3 DNA is TGTGCCAGCAGCCCAAATTTACAGCGGAATGAGCAGTTCTTC. Translation: CASSPNLQRNEQFF.